Shown below are 27 T cell receptor beta chains from a single sample sequenced in a study of blood T cell repertoires in COVID-19 (dated by TCRdb to the early 2020s). Libraries came from the immunoSEQ multiplex PCR assay. Here the immuneACCESS table is served through TCRdb, limited to in-frame sequences with V and J called. Missing clones are a known gap in these copies; in checked studies unresolved V genes cover under half, and the rest lacks a known reason. The sample table holds approximately 170,000 clones, of which approximately 80% were seen once. Together, the top ten hold approximately 13% of the sample. The sample was peripheral blood. The receptors originated from a man in his 70s who had recovered from COVID-19.

The rearrangement joins TRBV27 to TRBJ1-6; 8 bases map to TRBD1. J gave up 7 bases and V 7 bases, and 6 bases lay outside the gene matches. Germline V gene lookup returns CDR1 MNHEY and CDR2 SMNVEV (reference sequence). The CDR3 has 14 residues. CDR3 nucleotide sequence: TGTGCCAGCACACCCGGGACAGGAAATTCACCCCTCCACTTT. Amino acid sequence: CASTPGTGNSPLHF.

The rearrangement joins TRBV9 to TRBJ2-3; D gene unclear. This CDR3 has 15 residues. Germline-derived CDR1 and CDR2 are SGDLS and YYNGEE. The V end was cut by 0 bases, the J end by 1 base, with 9 bases between. The CDR3 loop reads CASSVVVGGTDTQYF. CDR3 in DNA: TGTGCCAGCAGCGTAGTGGTAGGAGGCACAGATACGCAGTATTTT.

The V and J genes are TRBV5-4 and TRBJ2-1, with TRBD2 identical over 8 bases. J was trimmed by 0 bases and V by 2 bases; bases with no gene match: 7. The CDR3 runs to 17 residues. CDR1 is SGHNT, CDR2 YYREEE, per germline (reference sequence). The CDR3 DNA sequence: TGTGCCAGCAGCTTTGTAGCTAGCGGGCCCTCCTACAATGAGCAGTTCTTC. It is translated as CASSFVASGPSYNEQFF. Full variable domain (rest looked up from reference TRBV5-4 and TRBJ2-1): ETGVTQSPTHLIKTRGQQVTLRCSSQSGHNTVSWYQQALGQGPQFIFQYYREEENGRGNFPPRFSGLQFPNYSSELNVNALELDDSALYLCASSFVASGPSYNEQFFGPGTRLTVL.

This clone was seen a handful of times. The chain links TRBV5-1 to TRBJ2-1; D possibly corresponds to TRBD1 (6 bases). The germline V gene encodes CDR1 SGHRS and CDR2 YFSETQ. Trimming shortened V by 4 bases and J by 1 base, and 9 bases separated the two germline ends. The CDR3 contains 14 residues. CDR3 residues: CASSPGQSYNEQFF. Here the CDR3 DNA reads TGCGCCAGCAGCCCTGGACAGTCCTACAATGAGCAGTTCTTC. Full variable domain (outside the CDR3, taken from reference TRBV5-1 and TRBJ2-1): KAGVTQTPRYLIKTRGQQVTLSCSPISGHRSVSWYQQTPGQGLQFLFEYFSETQRNKGNFPGRFSGRQFSNSRSEMNVSTLELGDSALYLCASSPGQSYNEQFFGPGTRLTVL.

The rearrangement links TRBV6-2 or TRBV6-3 to TRBJ1-4, with a tentative D call TRBD1 (6 bases). The germline V and J ends were trimmed by 2 bases and 6 bases, with 13 bases remaining between them. CDR1 and CDR2 (germline): MNHEY, SVGEGT. The length of the CDR3 is 15 residues. The CDR3 nucleotides read TGTGCCAGCAGTTACCGGCCAGGGGCCGATGAAAAACTGTTTTTT. This sequence encodes CASSYRPGADEKLFF.

The chain has TRBV5-1 and TRBJ1-1, with a tentative D call TRBD1 (6 bases). Deletions cut 3 bases from V and 1 base from J, with 10 bases between. CDR1 and CDR2 from the germline V gene are SGHRS and YFSETQ. The CDR3 sequence is 14 residues long. The CDR3 nucleotides read TGCGCCAGCAGCTCAGGGGACACGAACACTGAAGCTTTCTTT. The encoded protein is CASSSGDTNTEAFF.

The V call is TRBV3-1 (or the pseudogene TRBV3-2), the J call TRBJ2-2; 15 bases match TRBD2. V gave up 3 bases and J gave up 3 bases; unmatched junction bases: 8. Germline-derived CDR1 and CDR2 are LGHDT and YNNKEL (reference sequence). CDR3 length: 19 residues. In DNA form, the CDR3 reads TGTGCCAGCAGCCACAAAAGGGGACTAGCGGGAGGTCACACCGGGGAGCTGTTTTTT. Encoded protein: CASSHKRGLAGGHTGELFF.

This rearrangement joins TRBV27 to TRBJ2-7; possible D gene TRBD1, 6 bases. This CDR3 comprises 15 residues. The V end lost 4 bases, the J end lost 4 bases, and 17 bases lay between the germline ends. The germline CDR1 and CDR2 sequences are MNHEY and SMNVEV (reference sequence). CDR3 loop: CASSSPTGKGYEQYF. In DNA form, the CDR3 reads TGTGCCAGCAGTTCCCCAACAGGGAAGGGATACGAGCAGTACTTC.

This sequence joins TRBV27 and TRBJ1-4; TRBD1 aligns across 8 bases. This CDR3 is built from 15 residues. The V and J ends lost 1 base and 8 bases, in that order; junction bases with no gene match: 6. The germline V gene has CDR1 MNHEY and CDR2 SMNVEV (reference sequence). The CDR3 coding sequence is TGTGCCAGCAGTTTATTTTCAGGGGGCAGCGAAAAACTGTTTTTT. Translating it yields CASSLFSGGSEKLFF.

This chain uses TRBV5-1 with TRBJ2-5; 10 bases are a match to TRBD2. Unmatched junction bases numbered 10, after V lost 4 bases and J lost 4 bases. Germline V lookup: CDR1 SGHRS, CDR2 YFSETQ. CDR3 length: 16 amino acids. CDR3 protein: CASSPGASGSGETQYF. The CDR3 bases are TGCGCCAGCAGCCCAGGGGCTAGCGGGAGTGGAGAGACCCAGTACTTC.

The J gene is TRBJ2-5, the V gene TRBV4-1, with D tentatively TRBD2 (6 bases). This CDR3 is built from 13 residues. Deletions cut 5 bases from V and 2 bases from J, with 9 bases between. The V gene's germline CDR1 is MGHRA and CDR2 YSYEKL. CDR3 coding DNA: TGCGCCAGCAGCATTGGGGGGCAAGAGACCCAGTACTTC. Protein sequence: CASSIGGQETQYF.

The chain joins TRBV5-1 to TRBJ2-5; 11 positions match TRBD1. CDR3 length: 15 residues. Trimming took 0 bases from V and 5 from J; bases not matched to a gene: 3. Germline loops: CDR1 SGHRS, CDR2 YFSETQ. In DNA, the CDR3 is TGCGCCAGCAGCTTGGCGGGACAGGGGGTCGAGACCCAGTACTTC. It is translated as CASSLAGQGVETQYF. The variable domain in full, completed from reference TRBV5-1 and TRBJ2-5, reads KAGVTQTPRYLIKTRGQQVTLSCSPISGHRSVSWYQQTPGQGLQFLFEYFSETQRNKGNFPGRFSGRQFSNSRSEMNVSTLELGDSALYLCASSLAGQGVETQYFGPGTRLLVL.

The gene calls are TRBV6-5 and TRBJ2-7, with D possibly matching TRBD1 (6 bases). CDR1 is MNHEY, CDR2 SVGAGI, per germline. The CDR3 extends over 13 amino acids. V dropped 2 bases and J dropped 5 bases, with 10 bases sitting between them. The CDR3 DNA sequence: TGTGCCAGCAGTTACGCCAGGGGACACGAGCAGTACTTC. It yields the protein CASSYARGHEQYF.

This chain joins TRBV9 and TRBJ2-4, with TRBD2 matching 14 bases. V lost 2 bases and J lost 0; bases outside the gene matches: 4. This CDR3 is built from 18 residues. From germline, CDR1 is SGDLS and CDR2 YYNGEE. CDR3 residues: CASSVGLAGGGAKNIQYF. The CDR3 DNA sequence: TGTGCCAGCAGCGTCGGACTAGCGGGAGGTGGAGCCAAAAACATTCAGTACTTC. Full variable domain (remainder filled in from reference TRBV9 and TRBJ2-4): DSGVTQTPKHLITATGQRVTLRCSPRSGDLSVYWYQQSLDQGLQFLIQYYNGEERAKGNILERFSAQQFPDLHSELNLSSLELGDSALYFCASSVGLAGGGAKNIQYFGAGTRLSVL.

This clone has just one count. The chain couples TRBV28 to TRBJ1-2; TRBD1 matches 10 bases. Germline-derived CDR1 and CDR2 are MDHEN and SYDVKM. This CDR3 is 14 amino acids long. V shed 3 bases and J 8 bases; nucleotides not matched to a gene: 6. The CDR3 sequence is CASSLGTGEVGYTF. The CDR3 DNA follows: TGTGCCAGCAGTTTGGGGACAGGGGAAGTCGGCTACACCTTC.

This rearrangement joins TRBV28 to TRBJ2-7, with a possible D match to TRBD1 (8 bases). The V gene's germline CDR1 is MDHEN and CDR2 SYDVKM. The CDR3 spans 17 residues. V lost 2 bases, J lost 9 bases, and 26 bases lay in between. CDR3 loop: CASSLISGGQVLNGQYF. The DNA of the CDR3 is TGTGCCAGCAGTTTAATTTCGGGGGGACAGGTCCTCAACGGGCAGTACTTC. Full variable domain (outside the CDR3, taken from reference TRBV28 and TRBJ2-7): DVKVTQSSRYLVKRTGEKVFLECVQDMDHENMFWYRQDPGLGLRLIYFSYDVKMKEKGDIPEGYSVSREKKERFSLILESASTNQTSMYLCASSLISGGQVLNGQYFGPGTRLTVT.

The chain combines TRBV9 with TRBJ2-1; 9 bases align to TRBD2. The V segment lost 0 bases and the J segment 8 bases; nucleotides outside the gene matches: 6. The CDR3 covers 15 residues. Germline V gene sequence: CDR1 SGDLS, CDR2 YYNGEE. As DNA, the CDR3 is TGTGCCAGCAGCGTAGGCGGGAGGGCCGGCGATGAGCAGTTCTTC. Protein product: CASSVGGRAGDEQFF.

This sequence joins TRBV6-5 and TRBJ2-2, with a weak D call TRBD2 (7 bases). The CDR3 length is 15 residues. CDR1 is MNHEY and CDR2 is SVGAGI in the germline V gene. The ends were cut back, 5 bases at V and 7 bases at J, with 17 bases in the middle. CDR3 bases: TGTGCCAGCAGTCCTGGCGGGGGCTTCGTCGGGGAGCTGTTTTTT. Protein product: CASSPGGGFVGELFF.

The CDR3 region has the DNA TGTGCCTCTAGGGGCAGGGCGATAGGCAATCAGCCCCAGCATTTT. Its translation is CASRGRAIGNQPQHF. The chain has TRBV6-5 and TRBJ1-5, with D possibly matching TRBD1 (5 bases). Deletions cut 11 bases from V and 2 bases from J, with 19 bases between. Germline lookup yields CDR1 MNHEY and CDR2 SVGAGI. CDR3 size: 15 residues.

This rearrangement joins TRBV2 to TRBJ1-5, with D possibly being TRBD1 (6 bases). Trimming pared 7 bases from V and 0 bases from J, leaving 13 bases between. CDR1 is SNHLY and CDR2 is FYNNEI in the germline V gene. This CDR3 contains 15 residues. The CDR3 spells CASIRPGDSNQPQHF. In DNA, the CDR3 is TGTGCCAGCATCCGACCAGGGGATAGCAATCAGCCCCAGCATTTT.

This clone was seen once. The CDR3 is CASSLARGRAQNSYNEQFF. The CDR3 nucleotides are TGTGCCAGCAGCTTAGCTCGCGGGAGGGCCCAAAACTCCTACAATGAGCAGTTCTTC. This sequence joins TRBV7-9 and TRBJ2-1; 9 bases align to TRBD2. V was pared by 0 bases and J by 0 bases, with 9 bases of the junction left unmatched. Germline loops: CDR1 SEHNR, CDR2 FQNEAQ (reference sequence). CDR3 size: 19 residues. Full variable domain (missing parts from reference TRBV7-9 and TRBJ2-1): DTGVSQNPRHKITKRGQNVTFRCDPISEHNRLYWYRQTLGQGPEFLTYFQNEAQLEKSRLLSDRFSAERPKGSFSTLEIQRTEQGDSAMYLCASSLARGRAQNSYNEQFFGPGTRLTVL.

The V gene is TRBV9, the J gene TRBJ2-3, with D possibly matching TRBD2 (6 bases). This CDR3 comprises 15 residues. In germline, CDR1 is SGDLS, CDR2 YYNGEE. Trimming stripped 7 bases from V and 1 base from J, with 16 bases between. The CDR3 sequence: CASGKTRLGTDTQYF. The CDR3 bases are TGTGCCAGCGGTAAGACTAGATTAGGCACAGATACGCAGTATTTT.

The DNA for the CDR3 is TGTGCCAGCAGTTTATTCGGGGACAGGGGAGAAAAACTGTTTTTT. Its translation: CASSLFGDRGEKLFF. This chain joins TRBV28 and TRBJ1-4; 10 bases are a match to TRBD1. The CDR3 loop spans 15 amino acids. The germline CDR1 and CDR2 sequences are MDHEN and SYDVKM. Losses at the gene ends were 1 base for V and 8 bases for J; bases not matched to a gene: 4.

This chain uses TRBV24-1 with TRBJ2-1; 13 nucleotides align to TRBD2. Germline assignment: CDR1 KGHDR and CDR2 SFDVKD. The CDR3 loop spans 15 amino acids. V dropped 4 bases and J dropped 10; count of bases not matched to a gene: 6. CDR3 amino acids: CATSEPTSGRDEQFF. In nucleotides, the CDR3 is TGTGCCACCAGTGAGCCTACTAGCGGGAGGGACGAGCAGTTCTTC.

CDR3 sequence: CASSIGTVENQPQHF. In nucleotides, the CDR3 is TGTGCCAGTAGTATCGGGACAGTTGAGAATCAGCCCCAGCATTTT. The gene calls are TRBV19 and TRBJ1-5, with 7 positions matching TRBD1. CDR1 and CDR2 (germline): LNHDA, SQIVND (reference sequence). The CDR3 loop spans 15 amino acids. V lost 3 bases, J lost 4 bases, and 6 bases stayed unmatched.

This sequence joins TRBV6-5 and TRBJ2-7; D unresolved. V lost 2 bases to trimming and J lost 2 bases, with 7 bases between them. This CDR3 contains 13 residues. In germline, CDR1 is MNHEY, CDR2 SVGAGI. The CDR3 sequence is CASSYGPAYEQYF. In nucleotides, the CDR3 is TGTGCCAGCAGTTACGGCCCTGCCTACGAGCAGTACTTC.

This chain joins TRBV24-1 and TRBJ2-4; 8 positions match TRBD1. This CDR3 has 14 amino acids. J was trimmed by 9 bases and V by 4 bases; bases with no gene match: 7. Germline CDR1 and CDR2: KGHDR and SFDVKD. CDR3 amino acids: CATSDRTGSAIQYF. In nucleotides, the CDR3 is TGTGCCACCAGTGACCGGACAGGGTCCGCCATTCAGTACTTC.